The clone carrying this T cell receptor (beta chain) was found many times. The target antigen is unknown. Clinical symptoms, serum thyroxine, TRAb, thyroid ultrasound and orbital computed tomography established diagnosis. The source of the sample is a study of T cells in Graves' hyperthyroidism and ophthalmopathy. The CDR3 spans 16 residues. CDR1 SGHRS and CDR2 YFSETQ come from the germline V gene. V was pared by 0 bases and J by 2 bases, with 15 bases between. Amplified TCR beta CDR3 regions came from RNA transcripts. The study used the HTBI primer set for a first-round RT-PCR of the TCR CDR3. Each CDR3 protein is one row after TCRdb ran MiXCR on the multiplex PCR reads. The profile shows roughly 500,000 distinct CDR3 sequences, 40% to 55% of them singletons. Study-level points and caveats: Most thyroid clonotypes that were expanded above 0.001 also turned up in blood.

Sequencing input: peripheral blood or thyroid tissue (not recorded which). This TCR derives from an adult woman with Graves' disease, either hyperthyroidism or ophthalmopathy (not recorded which). The genes are TRBV5-1 and TRBJ2-7; D assignment may be TRBD1 or TRBD2 (6 bases each). The CDR3 DNA is TGCGCCAGCAGCTTGGCCGGGGGCAGGGCGGCCTACGAGCAGTACTTC. Protein product: CASSLAGGRAAYEQYF.